This T cell receptor (beta chain) was recovered during a study of blood T cell repertoires in COVID-19. Study information: T cells, B-cell-depleted T cells, or PBMCs supplied cDNA or gDNA.

Per the original data handling: Quantification of nucleated cells was approximated via reference gene primer amplification. Data came from immunoSEQ multiplex PCR; TCRdb stores just in-frame clones and leaves some out. V, J and clone size derive from that table, while D and trimming were established from the DNA sequence. The data contain some 350,000 clones, under 95% of them singletons. Germline-derived CDR1 and CDR2 are LGHDT and YNNKEL (reference sequence). V was cut by 3 bases and J by 0 bases, with 5 bases left in between. This CDR3 contains 13 residues. The V call is TRBV3-1 (or the pseudogene TRBV3-2), the J call TRBJ2-5; the D is unclear. This TCR derives from a woman aged 18-29 years who had recovered from COVID-19. Source material: peripheral blood. The DNA of the CDR3 is TGTGCCAGCAGCCATGACTACCAAGAGACCCAGTACTTC. As protein: CASSHDYQETQYF.